Shown below are 18 T cell receptor beta chains from a single sample sequenced in a study of tumor and adjacent non-tumor tissue in lung cancer. This sample's RNA came from whole unsorted tissue. More than 3 cm separated this lung sample from the edge of the tumor. A modified ARM-PCR protocol with three rounds of nested PCR amplified TCRbeta. TCRdb independently ran MiXCR on the multiplex PCR reads; one entry per CDR3 protein. The sample shows approximately 120,000 distinct CDR3 sequences, about 61% of them seen only once. Sequencing was done on a sample of distant non-tumor lung tissue. These TCRs come from a man in his 60s with non-small cell lung cancer.

This clonotype has just a few counts. This may arise from a read error, as a much more abundant clone is one base away. This rearrangement joins TRBV6-5 to TRBJ2-3, with D possibly TRBD1 on 5 matching bases. Per the germline V gene, CDR1 is MNHEY and CDR2 is SVGAGI. The CDR3 length is 15 residues. The CDR3 DNA follows: TGTGCCAGCAGTTACTCCGGGTGGGGCACAGATACGCAGTGTTTT. Residues: CASSYSGWGTDTQCF.

The gene calls are TRBV4-2 and TRBJ2-1, with 9 bases aligning to TRBD2. The length of the CDR3 is 16 residues. V was clipped by 0 bases and J by 12 bases; unmatched bases: 12. CDR1 and CDR2 from the germline V gene are LGHNA and YNFKEQ. As DNA, the CDR3 is TGTGCCAGCAGCCAAGATGTGGCGGGAGGGTACATGGGGCAGTTCTTC. Translating it yields CASSQDVAGGYMGQFF.

In DNA form, the CDR3 reads TGTGCGAGCGGTTACGTAGGCGGGACGGTAAATGAGCAGTTCTTC. This translates into CASGYVGGTVNEQFF. V gene TRBV6-5 combines with J gene TRBJ2-1, with D possibly matching TRBD2 (6 bases). The V gene's germline CDR1 is MNHEY and CDR2 SVGAGI. The CDR3 is 15 amino acids.

Remarks on this clonotype: The junction does not match germline at one end; this may be a read error. The chain uses TRBV5-4 and TRBJ2-7; 13 bases are shared with TRBD2. Germline V lookup: CDR1 SGHNT, CDR2 YYREEE (reference sequence). The CDR3 extends over 17 amino acids. CDR3 coding DNA: TGTGCCAGCAGCCCGGAGGGACTAGCGGGAACACCCTACGAGAAGTACTTC. The encoded protein is CASSPEGLAGTPYEKYF.

There are many counts of this clonotype. The gene calls are TRBV6-4 and TRBJ2-3; 7 bases agree with TRBD2. J was trimmed by 0 bases and V by 5 bases; bases with no gene match: 5. CDR3 length: 15 amino acids. Germline V CDR1 and CDR2: MRHNA, SNTAGT. CDR3: CASSLSGESTDTQYF. The CDR3 nucleotides are TGTGCCAGCAGTCTAAGCGGGGAAAGCACAGATACGCAGTATTTT.

In this sample, this clonotype turned up a few times. Because it lacks the conserved phenylalanine or tryptophan at the end, this CDR3 is likely a read error. The chain employs TRBV29-1 and TRBJ2-7; no clear D gene. The germline gives CDR1 SQVTM, CDR2 ANQGSEA. The CDR3 covers 14 residues. The CDR3 DNA follows: TGCAACGTAAGGACCGGGTCCTACTCCTACGAGCAGTACTTA. Residues: CNVRTGSYSYEQYL.

Comment on this clonotype: A much bigger clone sits one base away, suggesting this may be a read error. V and J are TRBV28 and TRBJ2-5; tentatively, D is TRBD1 (5 bases). Trimming cost V 6 bases and J 7 bases, with 15 bases left between them. The V gene's germline CDR1 is MDHEN and CDR2 SYDVKM. This CDR3 region has 13 residues. The CDR3 nucleotides read TGTGCCAGCAGGCTTAGTAGGGGAAGGACCCAGTACTTC. Translation: CASRLSRGRTQYF.

This clonotype was counted only a few times. Given a much more abundant clone one base away, this may be a read error. The J gene is TRBJ2-3, the V gene TRBV12-3 or TRBV12-4; TRBD2 aligns across 10 bases. The CDR3 has 15 amino acids. Trimming cost V 6 bases and J 4 bases; bases outside gene matches: 7. CDR3 coding DNA: TGTGCCAGCAGACAGACTAGCGGGTATTCAGATACGCAGTATTTT. Translated, it gives CASRQTSGYSDTQYF.

This clonotype was found many times. V usage is TRBV28 and J usage is TRBJ2-7; D possibly corresponds to TRBD2 (6 bases). Trimming took off 3 bases at V and 2 bases at J, with 11 bases between the two ends. Germline values: CDR1 MDHEN, CDR2 SYDVKM. This CDR3 has 14 amino acids. In DNA, the CDR3 is TGTGCCAGCAGTTTTGCGGGGTATGCCTACGAGCAGTACTTC. Translation gives CASSFAGYAYEQYF.

The rearrangement joins TRBV5-1 to TRBJ2-1; TRBD1 agrees at 9 bases. CDR1 is SGHRS, CDR2 YFSETQ, per germline. This CDR3 spans 15 amino acids. V dropped 6 bases and J dropped 6; count of bases not matched to a gene: 10. The CDR3 region is CASTLLQGAGNEQFF. CDR3 in DNA: TGCGCCAGCACATTGTTACAGGGGGCGGGCAATGAGCAGTTCTTC.

V gene TRBV12-3 or TRBV12-4 combines with J gene TRBJ1-2; 8 positions match TRBD1. The CDR3 covers 13 residues. With V trimmed by 11 bases and J by 4 bases, 9 bases remained unmatched. CDR3 nucleotide sequence: TGTGCCGGCACTTCTACAGGGGGCTATGGCTACACCTTC. Translating it yields CAGTSTGGYGYTF.

Of note for this clonotype: A much larger clone differs by one base, so this may be a read error. This chain joins TRBV12-3 or TRBV12-4 and TRBJ1-6, with D unresolved. The V gene lost 8 bases and the J gene lost 6 bases, with 11 bases spanning the gap. The CDR3 is made up of 13 amino acids. The CDR3: CASAGRFNSPLHF. The CDR3 DNA reads TGTGCCAGCGCTGGGCGGTTTAATTCACCCCTCCACTTT.

About this clonotype itself: The junction shows a germline mismatch at one end, possibly a read error. CDR3 DNA: TGTGCCAGCAGCACTACCGGGAGTTCGTATACTGAAGCCTTGTTT. Translated: CASSTTGSSYTEALF. The chain carries TRBV5-6 and TRBJ1-1; no clear D. Germline V lookup: CDR1 SGHDT, CDR2 YYEEEE. The CDR3 contains 15 residues.

This clonotype was counted a few times. A much larger clone sits a single nucleotide away, making a read error possible. The CDR3 DNA reads as TGTGTCAGCAGCTCGGTTGAGCAGTTCTTC. As protein: CVSSSVEQFF. J is TRBJ2-1 and V is TRBV11-2; unclear D gene. The CDR3 extends over 10 amino acids. Per germline, CDR1 SGHAT and CDR2 FQNNGV.

In the case of this clonotype: Compared with germline, one end of the junction differs, possibly owing to a read error. V is TRBV10-3 and J is TRBJ1-6, with TRBD1 matching over 10 bases. CDR1 is ENHRY, CDR2 SYGVKD, per germline. The CDR3 runs 15 residues. This CDR3 reads CAISDRDRGDSPIHF. The CDR3 DNA follows: TGTGCCATCAGTGACCGGGACAGGGGAGACTCACCCATCCACTTT.

Turning to this clonotype: This could be a read error, since a much larger clone is one nucleotide away. For the CDR3, the DNA is TGCAGTGCGGGGACAGGGAGGACTTCCTTT. Its translation: CSAGTGRTSF. V gene TRBV20-1 combines with J gene TRBJ1-1, with 9 bases aligning to TRBD1. This CDR3 contains 10 residues. The germline gives CDR1 DFQATT, CDR2 SNEGSKA (reference sequence).

A remark on this clonotype: An end of the junction differs from the germline gene, which may be a read error. The V call is TRBV6-2 or TRBV6-3, the J call TRBJ2-7, with 7 positions matching TRBD2. The CDR3 consists of 11 residues. CDR1 is MNHEY and CDR2 is SVGEGT in the germline V gene. CDR3 sequence: CVSSQTSERYF. CDR3 coding DNA: TGTGTCAGCAGTCAAACTAGCGAGCGGTACTTC.

As to this clonotype: The junction and the germline gene differ at one end; a read error may be behind it. The genes are TRBV20-1 and TRBJ1-2; D is perhaps TRBD1 (6 bases). This CDR3 contains 13 residues. Germline V gene sequence: CDR1 DFQATT, CDR2 SNEGSKA (reference sequence). The chain's CDR3 is CNALKGGAYGYTF. The CDR3 nucleotides are TGCAATGCTTTGAAGGGGGGGGCCTATGGCTACACCTTC.